The 20 T cell receptor beta chains presented below share a single source sample, sequenced in a study of blood T cell repertoires in COVID-19. Libraries were prepared by immunoSEQ multiplex PCR; TCRdb keeps only in-frame clonotypes and omits some of them. In the table there are just over 650,000 clones, around 89% of which are singletons. Sequenced sample: peripheral blood. These receptors were obtained from a woman under 30 with acute or convalescent COVID-19.

With respect to this clone: The sample contains more than one DNA sequence encoding this CDR3. The gene calls are TRBV27 and TRBJ1-1, with D perhaps TRBD1 (6 bases). This CDR3 is 13 amino acids long. V shed 0 bases and J shed 4 bases, with 6 bases lying between them. CDR1 and CDR2 from the germline V gene are MNHEY and SMNVEV (reference sequence). Here the CDR3 DNA reads TGTGCCAGCAGTTTATCAGGGGGCACTGAAGCTTTCTTT. The encoded protein is CASSLSGGTEAFF.

The chain uses TRBV7-7 and TRBJ2-1, with a tentative D call TRBD2 (6 bases). Trimming left V 5 bases short and J 0 bases short, with 14 bases between. Germline loops: CDR1 SSHAT, CDR2 FNYEAQ (reference sequence). The CDR3 spans 16 residues. CDR3 residues: CASSPAGSHSYNEQFF. The DNA for the CDR3 is TGTGCCAGCAGCCCGGCGGGGAGCCACTCCTACAATGAGCAGTTCTTC.

The chain has TRBV4-3 and TRBJ2-7; the D gene is possibly TRBD1 (6 bases). Germline V lookup: CDR1 LGHNA, CDR2 YSLEER. This CDR3 contains 15 residues. Trimming took off 1 base at V and 1 base at J, with 11 bases between the two ends. CDR3 DNA: TGCGCCAGCAGCCAAGCAGCGAGGGGGTCCTACGAGCAGTACTTC. Protein product: CASSQAARGSYEQYF.

The chain has TRBV27 and TRBJ1-4, with 7 nucleotides matching TRBD1. CDR3 length: 16 residues. Unmatched junction bases numbered 23, after V lost 10 bases and J lost 12 bases. Germline assignment: CDR1 MNHEY and CDR2 SMNVEV (reference sequence). The DNA for the CDR3 is TGTGCCACTTGTCCCGCAGGGACAGAGATAATGAAGGAACTGTTTTTT. This codes for CATCPAGTEIMKELFF.

This chain uses TRBV5-4 with TRBJ1-2; 9 nucleotides agree with TRBD1. Germline assignment: CDR1 SGHNT and CDR2 YYREEE (reference sequence). The V gene end was trimmed by 4 bases and the J gene end by 8 bases; junction bases not matched to a gene: 15. The CDR3 extends over 16 amino acids. The CDR3 nucleotides read TGTGCCAGCAGCCAACCGGGACAGGGCCTTCAGGAGGGCTACACCTTC. Protein sequence: CASSQPGQGLQEGYTF.

This clone is a singleton in its sample. The V call is TRBV3-1 (or the pseudogene TRBV3-2), the J call TRBJ1-4, with D possibly matching TRBD1 (6 bases). The CDR3 runs to 17 residues. CDR1 and CDR2 (germline): LGHDT, YNNKEL (reference sequence). V lost 0 bases to trimming and J lost 12 bases, with 23 bases between them. The CDR3, as DNA: TGTGCCAGCAGCCAAGAACTTACGGACGGCCCTACAGGGCAACTGTTTTTT. Its protein is CASSQELTDGPTGQLFF.

The genes are TRBV7-9 and TRBJ1-2, with a weak D call TRBD1 (5 bases). CDR3 length: 16 residues. Germline V gives CDR1 SEHNR, CDR2 FQNEAQ (reference sequence). V lost 5 bases and J 0 bases, leaving 16 bases between the germline ends. The CDR3 loop is CASSGGKQHANYGYTF. The CDR3 DNA reads as TGTGCCAGCAGCGGGGGGAAACAGCACGCTAACTATGGCTACACCTTC.

J is TRBJ2-7 and V is TRBV27; 8 bases fit TRBD1. V gave up 6 bases and J gave up 3 bases; unmatched junction bases: 13. The CDR3 extends over 16 amino acids. Germline CDR1 MNHEY, CDR2 SMNVEV (reference sequence). CDR3 in amino acids: CASSRTQQGGIYEQYF. CDR3 DNA sequence: TGTGCCAGCAGCCGTACCCAACAGGGGGGCATCTACGAGCAGTACTTC.

This clone came up once. The chain couples TRBV27 to TRBJ2-7; a possible D gene is TRBD1 (6 bases). Germline V gene sequence: CDR1 MNHEY, CDR2 SMNVEV (reference sequence). Trimming pared 5 bases from V and 0 bases from J, leaving 11 bases between. The CDR3 totals 14 residues. CDR3 sequence (DNA): TGTGCCAGCAGTCTGGACAGTCTCTCCTACGAGCAGTACTTC. It translates to CASSLDSLSYEQYF.

CDR3 bases: TGTGCCAGTAGTATCCCAGGGGGACAGTTCTACGAGCAGTACTTC. Translating it yields CASSIPGGQFYEQYF. The chain joins TRBV19 to TRBJ2-7; 7 nucleotides agree with TRBD1. The ends lost 3 bases at V and 3 bases at J; junction bases unmatched: 8. Germline V gene data show CDR1 as LNHDA and CDR2 as SQIVND (reference sequence). The length of the CDR3 is 15 residues. The whole variable domain, filled in from reference TRBV19 and TRBJ2-7, reads DGGITQSPKYLFRKEGQNVTLSCEQNLNHDAMYWYRQDPGQGLRLIYYSQIVNDFQKGDIAEGYSVSREKKESFPLTVTSAQKNPTAFYLCASSIPGGQFYEQYFGPGTRLTVT.

The chain carries TRBV6-2 or TRBV6-3 and TRBJ1-5, with 9 bases lining up with TRBD1. Trimming cost V 5 bases and J 6 bases; bases outside gene matches: 8. Germline V gene data show CDR1 as MNHEY and CDR2 as SVGEGT. This CDR3 has 15 amino acids. CDR3 DNA: TGTGCCAGCAGTAACGGGGGACAGGGTAGTCAGCCCCAGCATTTT. Its protein product is CASSNGGQGSQPQHF.

This sequence joins TRBV5-1 and TRBJ1-2; 10 bases match TRBD1. With 3 bases clipped from V and 0 bases from J, the junction kept 5 bases outside the gene matches. There are 16 residues in the CDR3. In germline, CDR1 is SGHRS, CDR2 YFSETQ. This chain's CDR3 is CASSYRQGASNYGYTF. CDR3 bases: TGCGCCAGCAGCTACCGACAGGGGGCGTCTAACTATGGCTACACCTTC.

J is TRBJ1-3 and V is TRBV2, with TRBD1 identical over 10 bases. CDR1 and CDR2 from the germline V gene are SNHLY and FYNNEI. CDR3 length: 14 amino acids. V lost 8 bases and J lost 6; bases outside the gene matches: 7. This CDR3 reads CASVSGQGKNTIYF. The DNA of the CDR3 is TGTGCCAGCGTTTCGGGACAGGGGAAAAACACCATATATTTT.

This clone was seen only once. This rearrangement joins TRBV27 to TRBJ2-3; TRBD2 matches 10 bases. Germline CDR1 MNHEY, CDR2 SMNVEV (reference sequence). The CDR3 runs 16 residues. V shed 2 bases and J 2 bases; nucleotides not matched to a gene: 4. CDR3 in amino acids: CASSLQRGGNTDTQYF. DNA of the CDR3: TGTGCCAGCAGTTTACAGCGGGGGGGTAACACAGATACGCAGTATTTT.

The chain recombines TRBV5-8 with TRBJ1-4, with a tentative D call TRBD1 (5 bases). This CDR3 has 15 amino acids. The germline gives CDR1 SGHTS, CDR2 YDEGEE. V shed 3 bases and J shed 5 bases, with 14 bases lying between them. CDR3 nucleotide sequence: TGTGCCAGCAGCTCCGTCGACAGCCGAAATGAAAAACTGTTTTTT. It translates to CASSSVDSRNEKLFF.

This clone showed up just once. Other DNA sequences of this sample code for an identical CDR3. The CDR3 DNA reads as TGCGCCAGCAGCTTGGTCGGCAGGGAGGGTGAAAAACTGTTTTTT. Translation: CASSLVGREGEKLFF. The chain links TRBV5-1 to TRBJ1-4; weak D call: TRBD1 (5 bases). From germline, CDR1 is SGHRS and CDR2 YFSETQ. The CDR3 is made up of 15 amino acids. V lost 0 bases, J lost 7 bases, and 13 bases lay in between.

This clone has more than one count but fewer than ten. The chain employs TRBV19 and TRBJ1-1, with D uncertain. Germline V gene data show CDR1 as LNHDA and CDR2 as SQIVND (reference sequence). This CDR3 is built from 16 residues. Trimming stripped 4 bases from V and 0 bases from J, with 15 bases between. The CDR3 loop reads CASSTTVHGMNTEAFF. The CDR3 coding sequence is TGTGCCAGTAGTACCACGGTGCACGGGATGAACACTGAAGCTTTCTTT.

This chain connects TRBV5-5 to TRBJ2-7, with D perhaps TRBD2 (6 bases). CDR3 length equals 16 residues. V dropped 0 bases and J dropped 4 bases, with 17 bases sitting between them. Germline V gives CDR1 SGHKS, CDR2 YYEKEE (reference sequence). The CDR3: CASSLEEGLYPYEQYF. The CDR3 region has the DNA TGTGCCAGCAGCTTGGAGGAGGGATTATATCCTTACGAGCAGTACTTC.

The chain joins TRBV25-1 to TRBJ2-3; 8 bases match TRBD2. From germline, CDR1 is MGHDK and CDR2 SYGVNS. The junction had 7 bases not matched to a gene; V was cut back by 3 bases and J by 2 bases. The CDR3 covers 16 residues. The CDR3 DNA is TGTGCCAGCAGTGACCGGGAGCGGGGGATCACAGATACGCAGTATTTT. This encodes CASSDRERGITDTQYF.

This sequence joins TRBV5-4 and TRBJ1-2, with D perhaps matching TRBD1 (5 bases). The CDR3 loop spans 14 amino acids. The germline CDR1 and CDR2 sequences are SGHNT and YYREEE (reference sequence). Trimming took off 3 bases at V and 8 bases at J, with 17 bases between the two ends. In DNA, the CDR3 is TGTGCCAGCAGCTCCCTTTGGGACTTGAGAGGCTACACCTTC. Its translation is CASSSLWDLRGYTF.